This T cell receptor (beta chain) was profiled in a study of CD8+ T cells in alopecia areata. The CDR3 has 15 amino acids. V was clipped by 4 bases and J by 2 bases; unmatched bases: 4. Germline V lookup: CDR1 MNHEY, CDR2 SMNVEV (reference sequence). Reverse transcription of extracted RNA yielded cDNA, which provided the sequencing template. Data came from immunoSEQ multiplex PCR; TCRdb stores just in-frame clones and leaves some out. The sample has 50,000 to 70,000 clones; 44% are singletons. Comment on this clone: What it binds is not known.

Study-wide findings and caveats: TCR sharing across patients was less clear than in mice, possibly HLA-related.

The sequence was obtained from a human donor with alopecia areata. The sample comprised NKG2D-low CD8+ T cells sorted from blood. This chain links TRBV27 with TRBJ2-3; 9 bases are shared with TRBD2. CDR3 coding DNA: TGTGCCAGCAGTTCAACTAGCGGGTACACAGATACGCAGTATTTT. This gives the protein CASSSTSGYTDTQYF.